The 10 T cell receptor beta chains given below trace back to one sample, sequenced in a study of blood T cell repertoires in COVID-19. The protocol was immunoSEQ multiplex PCR, while the TCRdb copy is restricted to in-frame clones and leaves out a portion. The sample consists of about 130,000 clones, about 83% of them appearing once. Sequenced sample: peripheral blood. The receptors shown here come from a human donor in a cohort sampled during active COVID-19.

The chain uses TRBV6-6 and TRBJ1-6; 8 bases match TRBD1. Germline loops: CDR1 MNHNY, CDR2 SVGAGI (reference sequence). V shed 0 bases and J 10 bases; nucleotides not matched to a gene: 5. This CDR3 has 15 amino acids. The CDR3 spells CASSYSQGTGSPLHF. The DNA for the CDR3 is TGTGCCAGCAGTTACTCGCAGGGGACAGGATCACCCCTCCACTTT.

This clone has just one count. CDR3 nucleotide sequence: TGTGCCACCAGCAGAGACGGACAGGGGGCGCAGGAGACCCAGTACTTC. Translation gives CATSRDGQGAQETQYF. This sequence joins TRBV15 and TRBJ2-5; 11 bases line up with TRBD1. Trimming removed 0 bases from V and 5 bases from J; junction bases left unmatched: 5. The CDR3 length is 16 residues. Germline CDR1 LNHNV, CDR2 YYDKDF (reference sequence).

The CDR3 coding sequence is TGTGCCAGCAGCCAAACAGGGTCAACAGGCCGGGAGCTGTTTTTT. It encodes CASSQTGSTGRELFF. This chain links TRBV3-1 (or the pseudogene TRBV3-2) with TRBJ2-2, with D possibly matching TRBD1 (6 bases). V was trimmed by 2 bases and J by 9 bases, leaving 16 bases between them. Germline lookup yields CDR1 LGHDT and CDR2 YNNKEL (reference sequence). This CDR3 has 15 residues.

The chain uses TRBV13 and TRBJ2-2, with TRBD1 matching over 8 bases. Looked up from germline, CDR1 is PRHDT and CDR2 is FYEKMQ (reference sequence). V lost 5 bases to trimming and J lost 4 bases; unmatched junction nucleotides: 9. CDR3 length: 16 residues. The CDR3 spells CASSPRGQGFTGELFF. Here the CDR3 DNA reads TGTGCCAGCAGCCCCCGCGGACAGGGATTCACCGGGGAGCTGTTTTTT. Full variable domain (rest looked up from reference TRBV13 and TRBJ2-2): AAGVIQSPRHLIKEKRETATLKCYPIPRHDTVYWYQQGPGQDPQFLISFYEKMQSDKGSIPDRFSAQQFSDYHSELNMSSLELGDSALYFCASSPRGQGFTGELFFGEGSRLTVL.

The chain links TRBV10-1 to TRBJ1-5, with D unresolved. CDR3 size: 13 residues. V was pared by 4 bases and J by 7 bases, with 11 bases between. The V gene's germline CDR1 is WNHNN and CDR2 SYGVQD (reference sequence). The CDR3 protein is CASSAGIGQPQHF. In nucleotides, the CDR3 is TGCGCCAGCAGTGCGGGGATCGGGCAGCCCCAGCATTTT.

V gene TRBV21-1 combines with J gene TRBJ1-2; TRBD1, the table's D call, lacks a check against the DNA. TRBV21-1 is shown as a pseudogene. The CDR3 sequence is 15 residues long. The CDR3 nucleotides read TGTGCCAGCAGCCCAGAGGGGACAGGTGTATTTGGCTACACCTTC. It specifies CASSPEGTGVFGYTF.

The chain is built from TRBV5-1 and TRBJ2-5; maybe TRBD1 (6 bases). The CDR3 spans 16 residues. V lost 4 bases, J lost 5 bases, and 21 bases lay in between. Germline V gene sequence: CDR1 SGHRS, CDR2 YFSETQ. The CDR3 DNA follows: TGCGCCAGCAGCCTTCCCGGGACACCTTATAGGGAGACCCAGTACTTC. Translating gives CASSLPGTPYRETQYF.

The chain joins TRBV19 to TRBJ2-5; the match to TRBD1 covers 7 bases. The germline CDR1 and CDR2 sequences are LNHDA and SQIVND (reference sequence). V was pared by 6 bases and J by 2 bases, with 3 bases of the junction left unmatched. The CDR3 totals 13 residues. The CDR3: CASSLGQQETQYF. CDR3 in DNA: TGTGCCAGTAGCCTGGGACAGCAAGAGACCCAGTACTTC.

The rearrangement links TRBV6-1 to TRBJ1-2; the D is unclear. V dropped 2 bases and J dropped 7 bases, with 14 bases sitting between them. This CDR3 has 14 amino acids. In germline, CDR1 is MNHNS, CDR2 SASEGT. Written as DNA, the CDR3 is TGTGCCAGCAGTGAACGAGGGAGAGTATCTGGCTACACCTTC. Translating gives CASSERGRVSGYTF.

This clone has only a few counts. The chain is built from TRBV18 and TRBJ1-2, with TRBD1 identical over 7 bases. This CDR3 has 13 residues. V lost 5 bases, J lost 2 bases, and 2 bases stayed unmatched. The germline CDR1 and CDR2 sequences are KGHSH and LQKENI. The CDR3 loop is CASSEDRNYGYTF. The CDR3 DNA reads as TGTGCCAGCTCAGAGGACAGGAACTATGGCTACACCTTC.